This T cell receptor (beta chain) emerged from a study of blood T cell repertoires in COVID-19. Per the original methods: Reference gene primers were amplified, and this amplification served to estimate nucleated cell counts. Measured with immunoSEQ multiplex PCR; TCRdb has only the in-frame clones, and not every one. D and trimming come from the DNA, and the V and J calls and clone size come from that table. The sample holds fewer than 85,000 clones; roughly 85% are singletons and the top ten take around 27%. The germline V gene has CDR1 SNHLY and CDR2 FYNNEI. Trimming took 4 bases from V and 3 from J; bases not matched to a gene: 7. This CDR3 has 15 residues.

The TCR sequence derives from a man between 60 and 70 years old with active or convalescent COVID-19. Material for sequencing was peripheral blood. The chain uses TRBV2 and TRBJ2-5; 8 bases agree with TRBD2. The DNA for the CDR3 is TGTGCCAGCAGTGCACCGGGACTAGGCAAAGAGACCCAGTACTTC. It codes for CASSAPGLGKETQYF. Variable domain in full (rest from reference TRBV2 and TRBJ2-5): EPEVTQTPSHQVTQMGQEVILRCVPISNHLYFYWYRQILGQKVEFLVSFYNNEISEKSEIFDDQFSVERPDGSNFTLKIRSTKLEDSAMYFCASSAPGLGKETQYFGPGTRLLVL.